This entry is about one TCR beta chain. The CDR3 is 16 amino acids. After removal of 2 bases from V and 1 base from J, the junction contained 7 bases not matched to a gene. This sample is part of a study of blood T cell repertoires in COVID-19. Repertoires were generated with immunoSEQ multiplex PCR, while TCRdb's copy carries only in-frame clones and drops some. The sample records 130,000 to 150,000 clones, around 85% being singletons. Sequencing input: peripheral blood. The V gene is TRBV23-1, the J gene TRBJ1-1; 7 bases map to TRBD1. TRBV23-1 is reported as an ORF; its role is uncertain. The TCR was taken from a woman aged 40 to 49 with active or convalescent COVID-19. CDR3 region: CASSQPSDRENTEAFF. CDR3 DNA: TGCGCCAGCAGTCAACCCTCCGACAGGGAGAACACTGAAGCTTTCTTT.